The 9 T cell receptor beta chains below were found in one sample sequenced in a study of blood T cell repertoires in COVID-19. The protocol was immunoSEQ multiplex PCR, while the TCRdb copy is restricted to in-frame clones and leaves out a portion. The sample includes 300,000 to 350,000 clones, roughly 89% of them seen just once. The sample comprised PBMCs or T cells enriched from blood (not recorded which). The receptors shown here come from a woman aged 18-30 years who had recovered from COVID-19.

The chain combines TRBV4-3 with TRBJ2-3, with D tentatively TRBD2 (6 bases). Germline V gives CDR1 LGHNA, CDR2 YSLEER. V was cut by 2 bases and J by 1 base, with 10 bases left in between. CDR3 length: 15 residues. The CDR3 loop is CASSQSSVRTDTQYF. In DNA form, the CDR3 reads TGCGCCAGCAGCCAATCTAGCGTCCGCACAGATACGCAGTATTTT.

The chain recombines TRBV7-2 with TRBJ2-4; 9 bases agree with TRBD2. V trimming: 5 bases; J trimming: 5 bases; junction bases outside the gene matches: 10. Germline CDR1 SGHTA, CDR2 FQGNSA. CDR3 length: 16 residues. The CDR3 loop reads CASSGPGGGAQNIQYF. In nucleotides, the CDR3 is TGTGCCAGCAGCGGCCCGGGCGGGGGGGCCCAAAACATTCAGTACTTC.

The V gene is TRBV5-1, the J gene TRBJ1-2; 10 bases are a match to TRBD1. Germline assignment: CDR1 SGHRS and CDR2 YFSETQ. CDR3 size: 14 residues. The junction had 7 bases not matched to a gene; V was cut back by 6 bases and J by 5 bases. The CDR3 DNA reads TGCGCCAGCACTGAGACAGGGGGCGCATATGGCTACACCTTC. Residues: CASTETGGAYGYTF.

Concerning this clone itself: Other DNA sequences of this sample code for an identical CDR3. The chain combines TRBV20-1 with TRBJ2-3, with D perhaps TRBD2 (6 bases). The CDR3 is 14 residues long. Germline loops: CDR1 DFQATT, CDR2 SNEGSKA (reference sequence). V was cut by 3 bases and J by 1 base, with 11 bases left in between. DNA of the CDR3: TGCAGTGCTAGTCACGGGAGAGGCACAGATACGCAGTATTTT. Residues: CSASHGRGTDTQYF.

In this sample, this clone turned up once. V gene TRBV7-2 combines with J gene TRBJ1-1, with D possibly being TRBD1 (5 bases). The CDR3 length is 13 residues. V dropped 5 bases and J dropped 4 bases, with 11 bases sitting between them. In germline, CDR1 is SGHTA, CDR2 FQGNSA. The chain's CDR3 is CASSPGRGTEAFF. CDR3 DNA: TGTGCCAGCAGCCCGGGGCGGGGCACTGAAGCTTTCTTT.

This chain uses TRBV6-7 with TRBJ1-2; 8 bases match TRBD1. TRBV6-7 falls under the ORF class, with uncertain function. CDR3 length: 15 amino acids. Trimming took 6 bases from V and 2 from J; bases not matched to a gene: 8. CDR3 sequence: CASRGDRGENYGYTF. Written as DNA, the CDR3 is TGTGCCAGCAGAGGAGACAGGGGAGAAAACTATGGCTACACCTTC.

This chain uses TRBV27 with TRBJ1-2; tentatively, D is TRBD1 (5 bases). V dropped 4 bases and J dropped 3 bases, with 15 bases sitting between them. The CDR3 totals 15 residues. Germline CDR1 and CDR2: MNHEY and SMNVEV (reference sequence). The CDR3 coding sequence is TGTGCCAGCAGTTCCTCACCTACAGGTTACTATGGCTACACCTTC. It codes for CASSSSPTGYYGYTF.

The chain has TRBV6-5 and TRBJ1-3; no definite D call. Germline CDR1 and CDR2: MNHEY and SVGAGI. The CDR3 is 13 residues long. Between the trimmed V and J ends, which lost 8 bases and 0 bases, there was a span of 8 bases. CDR3 sequence (DNA): TGTGCCAGCGCATTCTACTCTGGAAACACCATATATTTT. Encoded protein: CASAFYSGNTIYF.

This chain uses TRBV11-2 with TRBJ1-4, with D possibly being TRBD1 (6 bases). The CDR3 runs 15 residues. V dropped 3 bases and J dropped 4 bases, with 12 bases sitting between them. Germline loops: CDR1 SGHAT, CDR2 FQNNGV. For the CDR3, the DNA is TGTGCCAGCAGCTTCACCGGGACAAATAATGAAAAACTGTTTTTT. Its protein is CASSFTGTNNEKLFF.